These 9 T cell receptor beta chains were sequenced from one sample in a study of identical twins. TCRdb passed the 5' RACE reads through MiXCR, listing each CDR3 protein once. The table records 350,000 to 450,000 distinct CDR3 sequences, less than 20% of them present only once. Sequenced: naive T cells sorted from blood. Source of these receptors: a man aged 45-65 years in good health.

This clonotype was detected ten times or more. This chain uses TRBV6-5 with TRBJ2-1, with a tentative D call TRBD2 (7 bases). CDR3 size: 15 residues. CDR1 MNHEY and CDR2 SVGAGI come from the germline V gene. Trimming cost V 4 bases and J 5 bases, with 15 bases left between them. The CDR3 loop reads CASSSLGGANNEQFF. The CDR3 DNA reads TGTGCCAGCAGTTCCCTTGGGGGGGCGAACAATGAGCAGTTCTTC.

The chain couples TRBV12-3 or TRBV12-4 to TRBJ2-3; D is undetermined. The CDR3 runs to 14 residues. V gave up 6 bases and J gave up 1 base, with 11 bases separating them. The CDR3 sequence is CASRESGGTDTQYF. CDR3 coding DNA: TGTGCCAGCAGGGAGAGTGGGGGCACAGATACGCAGTATTTT.

The sample holds many counts of this clonotype. V and J are TRBV10-3 and TRBJ1-2; 7 nucleotides align to TRBD1. The CDR3 has 15 residues. The germline V gene has CDR1 ENHRY and CDR2 SYGVKD. With V trimmed by 3 bases and J by 5 bases, 9 bases remained unmatched. The CDR3 loop reads CAISEMDRLRYGYTF. In DNA form, the CDR3 reads TGTGCCATCAGTGAAATGGACAGGCTACGGTATGGCTACACCTTC.

This clonotype appeared many times. The V and J genes are TRBV4-3 and TRBJ2-3, with TRBD2 matching over 7 bases. The CDR3 totals 16 residues. CDR1 and CDR2 (germline): LGHNA, YSLEER. Trimming cost V 0 bases and J 1 base; bases outside gene matches: 4. Here the CDR3 reads CASSQEGGSGTDTQYF. The CDR3, as DNA: TGCGCCAGCAGCCAAGAGGGGGGGAGTGGCACAGATACGCAGTATTTT.

This clonotype was counted a few times. The chain joins TRBV12-3 or TRBV12-4 to TRBJ1-1, with a weak D call TRBD1 (5 bases). The V end was cut by 6 bases, the J end by 1 base, with 15 bases between. The CDR3 totals 15 residues. CDR3 bases: TGTGCCAGCAGATTACCCGGGGCCGGGAACACTGAAGCTTTCTTT. Encoded protein: CASRLPGAGNTEAFF.

This clonotype showed up many times. The CDR3 sequence is CASNRGAHSGNTIYF. CDR3 nucleotides: TGTGCCAGCAACCGGGGGGCGCACTCTGGAAACACCATATATTTT. V gene TRBV12-3 or TRBV12-4 combines with J gene TRBJ1-3, with D perhaps TRBD1 (6 bases). Trimming removed 7 bases from V and 0 bases from J, with 13 bases in between. The CDR3 is 15 amino acids.

At least ten counts were recorded for this clonotype. V is TRBV4-1 and J is TRBJ2-2, with TRBD1 identical over 10 bases. The CDR3 sequence is 13 residues long. With 11 bases clipped from V and 7 bases from J, the junction kept 7 bases outside the gene matches. The germline V gene has CDR1 MGHRA and CDR2 YSYEKL. The CDR3 sequence: CAHNGQGGGELFF. For the CDR3, the DNA is TGCGCCCACAACGGACAGGGGGGCGGGGAGCTGTTTTTT.

This clonotype was counted at least ten times. The chain is built from TRBV12-3 or TRBV12-4 and TRBJ2-3, with TRBD2 matching 7 bases. The CDR3 runs 14 residues. Losses at the gene ends were 3 bases for V and 1 base for J; bases not matched to a gene: 1. CDR3 nucleotide sequence: TGTGCCAGCAGTTTCAGCGGGGGCACAGATACGCAGTATTTT. It codes for CASSFSGGTDTQYF.

The chain uses TRBV18 and TRBJ1-1, with D unresolved. Germline V gene sequence: CDR1 KGHSH, CDR2 LQKENI. Between the trimmed V and J ends, which lost 3 bases and 2 bases, there was a span of 10 bases. This CDR3 spans 14 amino acids. The CDR3 nucleotides read TGTGCCAGCTCACCGGACGGGGTAAACACTGAAGCTTTCTTT. This encodes CASSPDGVNTEAFF. Filled out from reference TRBV18 and TRBJ1-1, the complete variable domain reads NAGVMQNPRHLVRRRGQEARLRCSPMKGHSHVYWYRQLPEEGLKFMVYLQKENIIDESGMPKERFSAEFPKEGPSILRIQQVVRGDSAAYFCASSPDGVNTEAFFGQGTRLTVV.